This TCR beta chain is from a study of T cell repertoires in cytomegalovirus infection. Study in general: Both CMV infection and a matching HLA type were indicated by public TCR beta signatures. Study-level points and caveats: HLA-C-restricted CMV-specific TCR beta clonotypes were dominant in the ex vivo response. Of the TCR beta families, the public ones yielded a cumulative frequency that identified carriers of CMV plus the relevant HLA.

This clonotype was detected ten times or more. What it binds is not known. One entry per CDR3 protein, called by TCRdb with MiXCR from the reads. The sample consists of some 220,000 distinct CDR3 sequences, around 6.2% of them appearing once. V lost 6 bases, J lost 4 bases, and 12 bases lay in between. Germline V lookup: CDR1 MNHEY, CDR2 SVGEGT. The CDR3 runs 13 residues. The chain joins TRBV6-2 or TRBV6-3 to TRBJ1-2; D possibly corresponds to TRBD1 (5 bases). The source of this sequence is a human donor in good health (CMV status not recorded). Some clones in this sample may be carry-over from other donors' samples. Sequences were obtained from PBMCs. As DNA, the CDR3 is TGTGCCAGCAGGGACACCGCGGGCTATGGCTACACCTTC. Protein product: CASRDTAGYGYTF.